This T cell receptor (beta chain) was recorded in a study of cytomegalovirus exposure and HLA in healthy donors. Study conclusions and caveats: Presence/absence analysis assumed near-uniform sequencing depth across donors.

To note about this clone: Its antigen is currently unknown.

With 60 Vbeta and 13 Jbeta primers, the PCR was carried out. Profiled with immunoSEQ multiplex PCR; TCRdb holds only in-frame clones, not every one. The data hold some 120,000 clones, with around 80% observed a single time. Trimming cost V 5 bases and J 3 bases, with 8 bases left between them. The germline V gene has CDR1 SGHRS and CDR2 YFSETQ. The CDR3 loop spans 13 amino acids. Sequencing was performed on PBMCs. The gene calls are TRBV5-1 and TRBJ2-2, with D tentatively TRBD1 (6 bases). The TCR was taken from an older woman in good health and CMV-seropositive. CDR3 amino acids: CASRDRHTGELFF. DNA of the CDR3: TGCGCCAGCAGGGACAGACACACCGGGGAGCTGTTTTTT.